This entry describes one T cell receptor beta chain. Donors gave approximately 9.9 milliliters of peripheral blood apiece. The data stem from a study of blood T cells in healthy people across ages. Combining a sample-barcoded 5' primer with a J-beta primer mix, a second PCR ran for roughly 7 to 12 cycles. TCRdb passed the 5' RACE reads through MiXCR, listing each CDR3 protein once. Here the sample spans about 1.8 million distinct CDR3 sequences, less than 50% being singletons. The CDR3 is 14 residues long. Trimming shortened V by 4 bases and J by 3 bases, and 12 bases separated the two germline ends. Germline-derived CDR1 and CDR2 are LGHDT and YNNKEL (reference sequence).

V usage is TRBV3-1 and J usage is TRBJ1-2, with unresolved D. This clonotype originated in a woman between 40 and 55 years old in good health. The source material was blood. CDR3 nucleotide sequence: TGTGCCAGCAGCCGCCGATCCGGGGACTATGGCTACACCTTC. Its protein is CASSRRSGDYGYTF. The full variable domain, with the rest looked up from reference TRBV3-1 and TRBJ1-2, is DTAVSQTPKYLVTQMGNDKSIKCEQNLGHDTMYWYKQDSKKFLKIMFSYNNKELIINETVPNRFSPKSPDKAHLNLHINSLELGDSAVYFCASSRRSGDYGYTFGSGTRLTVV.